The T cell receptor beta chain described here comes from a study of cytomegalovirus exposure and HLA in healthy donors. Study-wide background: Both the roughly 120 validation repertoires and the 600 to 700 first-cohort repertoires used the same platform, as reported by a later analysis.

The donors belonged to the roughly 110-subject validation cohort, separate from the roughly 700-subject first cohort. Concerning this clone: Its antigen remains unknown.

General observations from the study: Listed as cytomegalovirus-associated were 150 or so TCR beta chains. The classifier was said to identify cytomegalovirus status with high specificity and sensitivity.

Germline CDR1 and CDR2: GTSNPN and SVGIG (reference sequence). Trimming took 0 bases from V and 6 from J; bases not matched to a gene: 9. The CDR3 runs 16 residues. Method: immunoSEQ multiplex PCR; TCRdb's copy keeps in-frame clones and lacks some. In the table there are around 220,000 clones, 70% to 90% of which are singletons. Sequencing input: PBMCs. The origin of this receptor is a woman aged 18-35 years in good health and CMV-seronegative. The chain uses TRBV30 and TRBJ2-3; 10 bases match TRBD2. CDR3 in amino acids: CAWSVSLAGASDTQYF. Written as DNA, the CDR3 is TGTGCCTGGAGTGTATCTCTAGCGGGAGCTTCGGATACGCAGTATTTT.